These T cell receptor beta chains were read from a single sample in a study of CD8+ T cells in alopecia areata. Sequencing used immunoSEQ multiplex PCR; TCRdb keeps in-frame clones, though not all of them. The sample includes approximately 150,000 clones, approximately 57% seen only once; the top ten take over 12%. This material consisted of CD4+ T cells sorted from blood, taken at week 24, from a patient treated with tofacitinib. All receptors come from a human donor with alopecia areata. CDR3s include the opening cysteine and the closing phenylalanine or tryptophan. The order of the fields is D gene, J gene, clone size, V gene, CDR3 DNA, CDR3 protein. The D gene is left open where the match is weak. Part of the rows lack a size; the others show once, few, many or a class for expanded clones.

d_gene: NA; j_gene: TRBJ1-4; abundance: NA; v_gene: TRBV29-1; CDR3nt: TGCAGCGCCGAATTTACTTCTAATGAAAAACTGTTTTTT; CDR3aa: CSAEFTSNEKLFF
d_gene: NA; j_gene: TRBJ2-5; abundance: NA; v_gene: TRBV7-8; CDR3nt: TGTGCCAGCAGCCCCCTGGCCCGCGGGGGCGCGATGGGGGAGACCCAGTACTTC; CDR3aa: CASSPLARGGAMGETQYF
d_gene: TRBD2; j_gene: TRBJ2-7; abundance: NA; v_gene: TRBV19; CDR3nt: TGTGCCAGTAGTACTTTAGCGGGGGGATACGAGCAGTACTTC; CDR3aa: CASSTLAGGYEQYF
d_gene: TRBD1; j_gene: TRBJ2-5; abundance: NA; v_gene: TRBV15; CDR3nt: TGTGCCACCAGCAGAGATTTGCCCACAGGGGTTCACCAAGAGACCCAGTACTTC; CDR3aa: CATSRDLPTGVHQETQYF
d_gene: NA; j_gene: TRBJ1-2; abundance: NA; v_gene: TRBV5-6; CDR3nt: TGTGCCAGCAGTTCGGAAGGCTACACCTTC; CDR3aa: CASSSEGYTF
d_gene: NA; j_gene: TRBJ2-2; abundance: NA; v_gene: TRBV4-2; CDR3nt: TGTGCCAGCAGCCAAGAAGCTAGATCCGGGGAGCTGTTTTTT; CDR3aa: CASSQEARSGELFF
d_gene: NA; j_gene: TRBJ2-5; abundance: NA; v_gene: TRBV5-6; CDR3nt: TGTGCCAGCAGCCCACAGGGACGCGAGACCCAGTACTTC; CDR3aa: CASSPQGRETQYF
d_gene: NA; j_gene: TRBJ1-1; abundance: NA; v_gene: TRBV29-1; CDR3nt: TGCAGCGCGGGGCGTTTAAGGGCTGAAGCTTTCTTT; CDR3aa: CSAGRLRAEAFF
d_gene: NA; j_gene: TRBJ2-4; abundance: few; v_gene: TRBV29-1; CDR3nt: TGCAGCGTTGCCGGGGGCAAAAACATTCAGTACTTC; CDR3aa: CSVAGGKNIQYF
d_gene: NA; j_gene: TRBJ1-5; abundance: NA; v_gene: TRBV9; CDR3nt: TGTGCCAGCAGCGTGGGAGGGTCACGGCCCCAGCATTTT; CDR3aa: CASSVGGSRPQHF
d_gene: TRBD2; j_gene: TRBJ2-7; abundance: NA; v_gene: TRBV2; CDR3nt: TGTGCCAGCAGGACTAGCGGGGGGTTCTACGAGCAGTACTTC; CDR3aa: CASRTSGGFYEQYF
d_gene: NA; j_gene: TRBJ2-7; abundance: NA; v_gene: TRBV11-1; CDR3nt: TGTGCCAGCAGCTTAGCGCTCAGGTCCTCCTACGAGCAGTACTTC; CDR3aa: CASSLALRSSYEQYF
d_gene: TRBD1; j_gene: TRBJ2-7; abundance: NA; v_gene: TRBV18; CDR3nt: TGTGCCAGCTCAGCCGGGACAGGGATTTACGAGCAGTACTTC; CDR3aa: CASSAGTGIYEQYF
d_gene: NA; j_gene: TRBJ1-2; abundance: few; v_gene: TRBV2; CDR3nt: TGTGCCAGCAAACTAACCAACTATGGCTACACCTTC; CDR3aa: CASKLTNYGYTF
d_gene: NA; j_gene: TRBJ1-1; abundance: NA; v_gene: TRBV29-1; CDR3nt: TGCAGCGTCGGAGGGATGAACACTGAAGCTTTCTTT; CDR3aa: CSVGGMNTEAFF
d_gene: NA; j_gene: TRBJ2-3; abundance: NA; v_gene: TRBV20-1; CDR3nt: TGCAGTGCGACACTAGATACGCAGTATTTT; CDR3aa: CSATLDTQYF
d_gene: NA; j_gene: TRBJ1-1; abundance: NA; v_gene: TRBV7-6; CDR3nt: TGTGCCAGCAGCTTTTACGGTACAGGGTTGGGCACTGAAGCTTTCTTT; CDR3aa: CASSFYGTGLGTEAFF
d_gene: TRBD1; j_gene: TRBJ2-7; abundance: few; v_gene: TRBV29-1; CDR3nt: TGCAGCGTCCGCGACAGGGCAGGTTCCTACGAGCAGTACTTC; CDR3aa: CSVRDRAGSYEQYF
d_gene: TRBD2; j_gene: TRBJ2-5; abundance: NA; v_gene: TRBV7-6; CDR3nt: TGTGCCAGCAGCACACGGGGGGGCCCTGAGACCCAGTACTTC; CDR3aa: CASSTRGGPETQYF
d_gene: NA; j_gene: TRBJ2-6; abundance: few; v_gene: TRBV29-1; CDR3nt: TGCAGCGTTGACAGGCTCTCTGGGGCCAACGTCCTGACTTTC; CDR3aa: CSVDRLSGANVLTF
d_gene: NA; j_gene: TRBJ1-1; abundance: NA; v_gene: TRBV5-6; CDR3nt: TGTGCCAGCAGCGAACCGCCCGTTCCGGGTAGGAACACTGAAGCTTTCTTT; CDR3aa: CASSEPPVPGRNTEAFF
d_gene: NA; j_gene: TRBJ1-1; abundance: NA; v_gene: TRBV6-5; CDR3nt: TGTGCCAGCAGTTATTCCATTTTACTGGGAAACACTGAAGCTTTCTTT; CDR3aa: CASSYSILLGNTEAFF
d_gene: TRBD1; j_gene: TRBJ2-5; abundance: NA; v_gene: TRBV18; CDR3nt: TGTGCCAGCACCGACAGGGGACTGGCGACCCAGTACTTC; CDR3aa: CASTDRGLATQYF
d_gene: NA; j_gene: TRBJ2-7; abundance: NA; v_gene: TRBV5-1; CDR3nt: TGCGCCAGCAGCCCCCAGGGATACTCCTACGAGCAGTACTTC; CDR3aa: CASSPQGYSYEQYF
d_gene: NA; j_gene: TRBJ1-6; abundance: NA; v_gene: TRBV11-2; CDR3nt: TGTGCCAGCAGCTTGTCGGTGCAGGGCTCGTCACCCCTCCACTTT; CDR3aa: CASSLSVQGSSPLHF
d_gene: NA; j_gene: TRBJ2-3; abundance: NA; v_gene: TRBV7-2; CDR3nt: TGTGCCAGCAGCTTCTCCACAGATACGCAGTATTTT; CDR3aa: CASSFSTDTQYF
d_gene: NA; j_gene: TRBJ1-4; abundance: few; v_gene: TRBV30; CDR3nt: TGTGCCTGGACCCCCCTGTTGAGGAGGAATGAAAAACTGTTTTTT; CDR3aa: CAWTPLLRRNEKLFF
d_gene: NA; j_gene: TRBJ1-2; abundance: NA; v_gene: TRBV29-1; CDR3nt: TGCAGCGTTGACAGGGTGGTATCCGGGTATGGCTACACCTTC; CDR3aa: CSVDRVVSGYGYTF
d_gene: NA; j_gene: TRBJ2-5; abundance: NA; v_gene: TRBV6-5; CDR3nt: TGTGCCAGCAGTGAACCTGGGGGTCAAGAGACCCAGTACTTC; CDR3aa: CASSEPGGQETQYF
d_gene: NA; j_gene: TRBJ1-4; abundance: NA; v_gene: TRBV15; CDR3nt: TGTGCCACCAGCAGAGATGGGACGGCAGCGGGCCGTGAAAAACTGTTTTTT; CDR3aa: CATSRDGTAAGREKLFF
d_gene: NA; j_gene: TRBJ1-5; abundance: many; v_gene: TRBV23-1; CDR3nt: TGCGCCAGCAGTAACTACGGAACGGGACGGAAGAAGGGGAATCAGCCCCAGCATTTT; CDR3aa: CASSNYGTGRKKGNQPQHF
d_gene: TRBD1; j_gene: TRBJ2-7; abundance: many; v_gene: TRBV29-1; CDR3nt: TGCAGCGTAACAGGACAGGGGGCTTTATACGAGCAGTACTTC; CDR3aa: CSVTGQGALYEQYF
d_gene: NA; j_gene: TRBJ1-6; abundance: NA; v_gene: TRBV7-2; CDR3nt: TGTGCCAGCACCCGCGGGGGGGCCAATTCACCCCTCCACTTT; CDR3aa: CASTRGGANSPLHF
d_gene: NA; j_gene: TRBJ1-1; abundance: NA; v_gene: TRBV29-1; CDR3nt: TGCAGCGCTGAAACAGGGTTGGGCACTGAAGCTTTCTTT; CDR3aa: CSAETGLGTEAFF
d_gene: TRBD1; j_gene: TRBJ2-7; abundance: once; v_gene: TRBV29-1; CDR3nt: TGCAGCGTTGAAGCCCGCGGGACAGGGGCGAACGAGCAGTACTTC; CDR3aa: CSVEARGTGANEQYF
d_gene: NA; j_gene: TRBJ1-1; abundance: few; v_gene: TRBV4-1; CDR3nt: TGCGCCAGCAGCCACAGACCCGTAGTGAACACTGAAGCTTTCTTT; CDR3aa: CASSHRPVVNTEAFF
d_gene: NA; j_gene: TRBJ2-4; abundance: NA; v_gene: TRBV30; CDR3nt: TGTGCCTGGAGTGGAGGGCTGATAGCCAAAAACATTCAGTACTTC; CDR3aa: CAWSGGLIAKNIQYF
d_gene: NA; j_gene: TRBJ2-7; abundance: NA; v_gene: TRBV30; CDR3nt: TGTGCCTGGACGACTCAGAACTACGAGCAGTACTTC; CDR3aa: CAWTTQNYEQYF
d_gene: TRBD1; j_gene: TRBJ2-6; abundance: few; v_gene: TRBV7-8; CDR3nt: TGTGCCAGCAGCCCTCGGGACAGGGTTTTTTCTGGGGCCAACGTCCTGACTTTC; CDR3aa: CASSPRDRVFSGANVLTF
d_gene: NA; j_gene: TRBJ2-2; abundance: NA; v_gene: TRBV5-1; CDR3nt: TGCGCCAGCACCAACTCTGACACCGGGGAGCTGTTTTTT; CDR3aa: CASTNSDTGELFF
d_gene: NA; j_gene: TRBJ2-7; abundance: NA; v_gene: TRBV23-1; CDR3nt: TGCGCCAGCAGTCAATATACGGACTCCTACGAGCAGTACTTC; CDR3aa: CASSQYTDSYEQYF
d_gene: TRBD2; j_gene: TRBJ2-1; abundance: NA; v_gene: TRBV30; CDR3nt: TGTGCCTGGAGTCTAGCGGGACCAATCCGCTCCTCCGCAATCATTGAGCAGTTCTTC; CDR3aa: CAWSLAGPIRSSAIIEQFF